The present T cell receptor beta chain was sequenced within a study of blood T cells in healthy people across ages. Study at large: Through template switching, about one barcoded beta molecule was captured per two T cells, as measured in model experiments. Whole-study results and caveats: Donor CMV status, an unknown factor, possibly confounded changes in expanded clonotypes.

Germline loops: CDR1 SGHAT, CDR2 FQNNGV. Between the trimmed V and J ends, which lost 1 base and 4 bases, there was a span of 11 bases. The CDR3 totals 14 residues. Isolation recovered at least 6 million PBMCs from every sample. It was with a sample-barcoded 5' primer and a J-beta primer mix that a second PCR of about 6 to 12 cycles was run. TCRdb re-analysed the 5' RACE reads in MiXCR, keeping a single row per CDR3 protein. The table has over a million distinct CDR3 sequences, approximately 59% seen once. Comment on this clonotype: What it recognizes is unknown.

The clonotype was recovered from a man aged 18 to 30 in good health. The specimen sequenced was blood. The J gene is TRBJ2-7, the V gene TRBV11-2, with D hard to call. CDR3 coding DNA: TGTGCCAGCAGCTTAGGGAAATCATCTTACGAGCAGTACTTC. Its translation: CASSLGKSSYEQYF.